Presented here are 5 T cell receptor beta chains from one specimen sequenced in a study of blood T cell repertoires in COVID-19. Data came from immunoSEQ multiplex PCR; TCRdb stores just in-frame clones and leaves some out. Of roughly 190,000 clones listed, around 83% are singletons. The sample comprised peripheral blood. The source of these receptors is a man aged 45-65 years with active or convalescent COVID-19.

This chain links TRBV28 with TRBJ1-1; D not certain. Germline V gives CDR1 MDHEN, CDR2 SYDVKM. The V end was cut by 9 bases, the J end by 0 bases, with 8 bases between. CDR3 length equals 12 residues. The CDR3 protein is CASLTLNTEAFF. CDR3 DNA sequence: TGTGCCAGTTTGACTTTGAACACTGAAGCTTTCTTT.

The chain uses TRBV5-4 and TRBJ1-2; TRBD1 is a possible D gene (6 bases). Trimming stripped 4 bases from V and 6 bases from J, with 19 bases between. The CDR3 has 15 amino acids. Germline V gene data show CDR1 as SGHNT and CDR2 as YYREEE (reference sequence). CDR3 in amino acids: CASSPTLDSRHGYTF. The CDR3 region has the DNA TGTGCCAGCAGCCCGACTCTGGACAGCCGACATGGCTACACCTTC.

This clone was found a few times. The chain carries TRBV5-1 and TRBJ2-1; D ambiguous. Trimming took off 2 bases at V and 6 bases at J, with 9 bases between the two ends. Germline loops: CDR1 SGHRS, CDR2 YFSETQ. This CDR3 has 13 residues. The CDR3 sequence is CASSFRRFNEQFF. DNA for the CDR3: TGCGCCAGCAGCTTTCGCAGATTCAATGAGCAGTTCTTC.

V and J are TRBV10-2 and TRBJ1-2, with D uncertain. Germline V gene sequence: CDR1 WSHSY, CDR2 SAAADI. The ends were cut back, 3 bases at V and 5 bases at J, with 4 bases in the middle. The CDR3 covers 11 residues. CDR3 sequence (DNA): TGCGCCAGCAGTGACCCTTATGGCTACACCTTC. Protein sequence: CASSDPYGYTF.

The chain combines TRBV7-2 with TRBJ2-7; D is undetermined. Trimming removed 2 bases at V and 2 bases at J, with 10 bases between. Per the germline V gene, CDR1 is SGHTA and CDR2 is FQGNSA. CDR3 length: 14 amino acids. The CDR3 here is CASSLKHSPYEQYF. The CDR3 DNA sequence: TGTGCCAGCAGCTTAAAACACAGCCCCTACGAGCAGTACTTC.